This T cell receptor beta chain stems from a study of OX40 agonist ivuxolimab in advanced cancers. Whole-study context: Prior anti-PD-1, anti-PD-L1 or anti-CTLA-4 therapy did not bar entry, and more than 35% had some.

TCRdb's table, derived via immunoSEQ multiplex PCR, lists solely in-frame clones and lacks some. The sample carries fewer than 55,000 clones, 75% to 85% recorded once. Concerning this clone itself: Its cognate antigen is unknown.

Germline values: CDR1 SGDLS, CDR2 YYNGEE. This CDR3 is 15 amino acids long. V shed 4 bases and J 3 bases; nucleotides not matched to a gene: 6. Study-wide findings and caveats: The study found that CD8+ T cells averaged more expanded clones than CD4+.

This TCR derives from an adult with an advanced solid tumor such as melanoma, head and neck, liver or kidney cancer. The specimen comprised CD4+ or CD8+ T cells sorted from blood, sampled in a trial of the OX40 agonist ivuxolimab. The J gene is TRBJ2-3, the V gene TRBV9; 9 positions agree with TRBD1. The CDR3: CASSPRTGVTDTQYF. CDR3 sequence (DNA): TGTGCCAGCAGCCCCCGGACAGGGGTAACAGATACGCAGTATTTT.